This paragraph covers one T cell receptor (beta chain) sequence. This record comes from a study of T cells in Graves' hyperthyroidism and ophthalmopathy. Amplification targeted TCR beta CDR3 regions from RNA transcripts. TCR CDR3 underwent first-round RT-PCR with the HTBI primer set. TCRdb reprocessed the multiplex PCR reads with MiXCR, giving one entry per CDR3 protein. The table lists 500,000 to 650,000 distinct CDR3 sequences, just under 20% of them singletons. The CDR3 consists of 17 residues. Trimming at V came to 2 bases and at J to 4 bases, leaving 11 bases not matched to a gene. The germline V gene encodes CDR1 LGHNA and CDR2 YSLEER. Not enrolled were patients with uncontrolled infection, other autoimmune disease, pregnancy or lactation.

Sequenced input: blood. The chain links TRBV4-3 to TRBJ1-1, with 9 bases matching TRBD1. This sequence originates from a middle-aged man with Graves' ophthalmopathy. Here the CDR3 DNA reads TGCGCCAGCAGCCAAACCGGGACAGGGAGGTGGAGCACTGAAGCTTTCTTT. Protein product: CASSQTGTGRWSTEAFF.